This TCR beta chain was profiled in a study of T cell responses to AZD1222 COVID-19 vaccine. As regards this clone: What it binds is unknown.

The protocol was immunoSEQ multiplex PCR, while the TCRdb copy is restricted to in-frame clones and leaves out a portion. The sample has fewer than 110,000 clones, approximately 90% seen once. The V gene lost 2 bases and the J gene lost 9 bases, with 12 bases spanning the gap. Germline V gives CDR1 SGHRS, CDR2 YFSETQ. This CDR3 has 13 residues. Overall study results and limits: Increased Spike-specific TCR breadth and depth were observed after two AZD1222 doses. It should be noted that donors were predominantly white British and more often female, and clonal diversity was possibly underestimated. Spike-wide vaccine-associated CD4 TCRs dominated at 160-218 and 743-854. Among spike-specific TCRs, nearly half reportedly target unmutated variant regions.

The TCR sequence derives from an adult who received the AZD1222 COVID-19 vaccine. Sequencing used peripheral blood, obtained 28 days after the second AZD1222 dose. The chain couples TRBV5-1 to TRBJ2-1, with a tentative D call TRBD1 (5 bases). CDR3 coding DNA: TGCGCCAGCAGCTTTCAGGGAAGGAGTGAGCAGTTCTTC. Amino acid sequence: CASSFQGRSEQFF.